This T cell receptor (beta chain) was sequenced for a study of OX40 agonist ivuxolimab in advanced cancers. Patients who had autoimmune disease history or got systemic immunosuppression were left out. TCRdb's copy holds only in-frame clones and misses some; the assay was immunoSEQ multiplex PCR. The sample has tens of thousands of clones, approximately 81% seen once. V lost 5 bases, J lost 6 bases, and 12 bases stayed unmatched. The CDR3 length is 16 residues. Germline V lookup: CDR1 LNHDA, CDR2 SQIVND (reference sequence). This sequence originates from an adult with an advanced solid tumor such as melanoma, head and neck, liver or kidney cancer. This specimen was CD4+ or CD8+ T cells sorted from blood, taken in a trial of the OX40 agonist ivuxolimab. The chain recombines TRBV19 with TRBJ2-1; TRBD1 matches at 8 bases. CDR3 in amino acids: CASSPPGQGIGNEQFF. The CDR3 nucleotides read TGTGCCAGTAGTCCCCCAGGACAGGGCATCGGCAATGAGCAGTTCTTC.